One sample yielded the 31 T cell receptor beta chains listed below, sequenced in a study of tumor and adjacent non-tumor tissue in lung cancer. The template was RNA from unsorted bulk tissue. The library came from three nested PCR rounds adapted from ARM-PCR protocols. TCRdb fed the multiplex PCR reads into MiXCR, producing one record per CDR3 protein. In the table there are some 120,000 distinct CDR3 sequences, over 65% of which are singletons. The sequenced material came from lung tumor tissue. The receptors derive from a man aged 30 to 45 with non-small cell lung cancer.

With respect to this clonotype: This sequence may be a read error, since a much larger clone differs from it by one base. The chain carries TRBV20-1 and TRBJ2-3; TRBD2 aligns across 12 bases. Germline V gene sequence: CDR1 DFQATT, CDR2 SNEGSKA (reference sequence). The CDR3 consists of 19 residues. Losses at the gene ends were 0 bases for V and 3 bases for J; bases not matched to a gene: 13. CDR3 nucleotides: TGCAGTGCTAGAGAACAGAGTGAACGGACTAGCGGGGAAACAGATACGCAGTATTTT. The encoded protein is CSAREQSERTSGETDTQYF.

Regarding this clonotype: A much larger clone differs from this one at a single base, so this may be a read error. V gene TRBV29-1 combines with J gene TRBJ1-2; 7 bases are a match to TRBD1. Germline V CDR1 and CDR2: SQVTM, ANQGSEA. There are 14 residues in the CDR3. V was pared by 5 bases and J by 8 bases, with 14 bases of the junction left unmatched. This chain's CDR3 is CSVRAPTGVGGYTF. In nucleotides, the CDR3 is TGCAGCGTTCGGGCCCCAACAGGGGTAGGGGGCTACACCTTC.

The J gene is TRBJ2-1, the V gene TRBV6-5; the D gene is possibly TRBD2 (6 bases). V was clipped by 7 bases and J by 4 bases, with 17 bases between them. Looked up from germline, CDR1 is MNHEY and CDR2 is SVGAGI. The CDR3 sequence is 15 residues long. The CDR3 coding sequence is TGTGCCAGCATGCCTCAGGACGGGACTTACAATGAGCAGTTCTTC. Protein sequence: CASMPQDGTYNEQFF.

With regard to this clonotype: The CDR3 ends on some other residue instead of the conserved phenylalanine or tryptophan, so this is likely a read error. The chain links TRBV11-1 to TRBJ1-1; D remains unclear. CDR3 size: 14 residues. Germline CDR1 SGHAT, CDR2 FQDESV (reference sequence). Deletions cut 4 bases from V and 2 bases from J, with 11 bases between. CDR3 loop: CASSCTAVNTEAFL. The CDR3 DNA reads as TGTGCCAGCAGCTGCACAGCTGTAAACACTGAAGCTTTCTTA.

To note about this clonotype: This clone may be a read error of a much larger clone one base away. V and J are TRBV20-1 and TRBJ1-4; D may be TRBD1 (6 bases). The germline V and J ends were trimmed by 8 bases and 0 bases, with 19 bases remaining between them. CDR1 and CDR2 from the germline V gene are DFQATT and SNEGSKA (reference sequence). The CDR3 covers 16 residues. The CDR3 DNA reads as TGCAGTACTACCTACAGGGTCCTTGCAACTAATGAAAAACTGTTTTTT. Translation gives CSTTYRVLATNEKLFF.

In the case of this clonotype: A junction end diverges from the germline sequence, so it may reflect a read error. The V and J genes are TRBV29-1 and TRBJ2-1, with a possible D match to TRBD2 (5 bases). The germline V gene encodes CDR1 SQVTM and CDR2 ANQGSEA. The CDR3 length is 15 residues. The CDR3 spells CSVPRPNSSYDEQFF. CDR3 sequence (DNA): TGTAGCGTCCCTCGACCGAATAGCTCCTACGATGAGCAATTCTTC.

A note on this clonotype: Being one base from a much bigger clone, this may be a read error. The rearrangement joins TRBV20-1 to TRBJ2-7; 9 bases align to TRBD1. V lost 5 bases, J lost 4 bases, and 12 bases stayed unmatched. This CDR3 has 15 amino acids. Per the germline V gene, CDR1 is DFQATT and CDR2 is SNEGSKA (reference sequence). The CDR3 spells CSAPLAGTGNYEQYF. For the CDR3, the DNA is TGCAGTGCTCCGCTGGCGGGGACAGGGAATTACGAGCAGTACTTC.

This clonotype came up once. The junction departs from the called germline gene at one end, perhaps through a read error. The gene calls are TRBV5-6 and TRBJ2-5; 7 nucleotides agree with TRBD1. The germline gives CDR1 SGHDT, CDR2 YYEEEE. The CDR3 runs 15 residues. The CDR3 DNA reads TGTGCCAGCAGCATGCTGACAGGGCGTCAAGAGACCCGGTACTTC. Protein sequence: CASSMLTGRQETRYF.

This clonotype was seen repeatedly, ten times or more. The chain uses TRBV20-1 and TRBJ2-3; D is unresolved. From germline, CDR1 is DFQATT and CDR2 SNEGSKA (reference sequence). The CDR3 is 12 residues long. Trimming left V 5 bases short and J 1 base short, with 7 bases between. CDR3 sequence reads: CSALQGTDTQYF. CDR3 in DNA: TGCAGTGCTCTCCAAGGCACAGATACGCAGTATTTT.

This chain uses TRBV20-1 with TRBJ2-3; TRBD2 aligns across 14 bases. Unmatched junction bases numbered 14, after V lost 7 bases and J lost 5 bases. Germline assignment: CDR1 DFQATT and CDR2 SNEGSKA (reference sequence). The CDR3 runs 17 residues. CDR3: CSVDGTSGSVGLDTQYF. CDR3 DNA: TGCAGTGTCGATGGGACTAGCGGGAGCGTGGGTTTAGATACGCAGTATTTT.

Regarding this clonotype: A much larger clone differs from this one at a single base, so this may be a read error. The chain carries TRBV20-1 and TRBJ2-2; maybe TRBD2 (6 bases). From germline, CDR1 is DFQATT and CDR2 SNEGSKA (reference sequence). Trimming shortened V by 5 bases and J by 2 bases, and 27 bases separated the two germline ends. The CDR3 covers 19 residues. The CDR3 spells CSASSGRARTTGNTGELFF. DNA of the CDR3: TGCAGTGCTTCTTCCGGAAGAGCCAGGACTACCGGAAACACCGGGGAGCTGTTTTTT.

As regards this clonotype: Given a much more abundant clone one base away, this may be a read error. CDR3 amino acids: CASSRNSGRGEHFF. CDR3 DNA: TGTGCCAGCAGTCGAAATAGCGGGAGAGGTGAGCATTTCTTC. This chain connects TRBV6-2 or TRBV6-3 to TRBJ2-1; 9 nucleotides line up with TRBD2. CDR3 length: 14 residues. Per germline, CDR1 MNHEY and CDR2 SVGEGT.

The chain recombines TRBV7-9 with TRBJ2-5; no clear D gene. The V and J ends lost 2 bases and 3 bases respectively, with 4 bases between them. Germline CDR1 and CDR2: SEHNR and FQNEAQ (reference sequence). This CDR3 contains 12 residues. In nucleotides, the CDR3 is TGTGCCAGCAGCTTAAAAGAAGAGACCCAGTACTTC. Translation: CASSLKEETQYF. The full variable domain, completed using reference TRBV7-9 and TRBJ2-5, is DTGVSQNPRHKITKRGQNVTFRCDPISEHNRLYWYRQTLGQGPEFLTYFQNEAQLEKSRLLSDRFSAERPKGSFSTLEIQRTEQGDSAMYLCASSLKEETQYFGPGTRLLVL.

As concerns this clonotype: The junction shows a germline mismatch at one end, possibly a read error. The V call is TRBV28, the J call TRBJ2-7; D is unclear. The CDR3 loop spans 12 amino acids. Germline CDR1 and CDR2: MDHEN and SYDVKM. The CDR3 loop is CARSPHPYEQYF. The CDR3 DNA is TGTGCCAGGAGTCCCCATCCCTATGAGCAGTACTTC.

Points on this clonotype: Likely a read error: the CDR3 ends without its conserved phenylalanine or tryptophan. The DNA of the CDR3 is TGTGCCAGCAGTTTAGCGGGAGGGCCCGCAGATATGCAGTATTTG. It encodes CASSLAGGPADMQYL. The genes are TRBV12-3 or TRBV12-4 and TRBJ2-3, with 7 bases lining up with TRBD2. The CDR3 runs to 15 residues.

The chain couples TRBV5-4 to TRBJ1-2, with a weak D call TRBD1 (5 bases). The CDR3 runs 13 residues. CDR1 and CDR2 (germline): SGHNT, YYREEE (reference sequence). Trimming took off 6 bases at V and 4 bases at J, with 13 bases between the two ends. CDR3 in DNA: TGTGCCAGCATCCCAGGACAAGTCTATGGCTACACCTTC. Its protein is CASIPGQVYGYTF.

As regards this clonotype: Since no conserved phenylalanine or tryptophan closes the CDR3, a read error is the likely cause. This sequence joins TRBV11-2 and TRBJ1-1; D not certain. Germline V lookup: CDR1 SGHAT, CDR2 FQNNGV. The CDR3 is 13 amino acids. The CDR3 DNA sequence: TGTACCAGCTGCGCTACAGCGAACACTGAAGCTTTCTCT. Translating gives CTSCATANTEAFS.

The gene calls are TRBV12-3 or TRBV12-4 and TRBJ1-3, with D hard to call. Trimming pared 2 bases from V and 1 base from J, leaving 15 bases between. This CDR3 spans 17 amino acids. The CDR3 region is CASSLPRHGVSGNTIYF. In nucleotides, the CDR3 is TGTGCCAGCAGTTTACCCCGACATGGTGTTTCTGGAAACACCATATATTTT.

The rearrangement uses TRBV5-1 and TRBJ1-1; D gene uncertain. V lost 7 bases and J 3 bases, leaving 16 bases between the germline ends. The CDR3 spans 14 residues. The V gene's germline CDR1 is SGHRS and CDR2 YFSETQ. The CDR3 sequence: CASAPAEGYTEAFF. In DNA form, the CDR3 reads TGCGCCAGCGCCCCCGCCGAGGGTTACACTGAAGCTTTCTTT.

About this clonotype: The germline gene is not matched at one end of the junction; a read error may be the cause. The J gene is TRBJ2-3, the V gene TRBV10-3; D is perhaps TRBD1 (5 bases). Germline CDR1 and CDR2: ENHRY and SYGVKD. The length of the CDR3 is 14 residues. In DNA form, the CDR3 reads TGTACCATCAAACCTCAGGGTACCACAGATATGCAGTATTTT. As protein: CTIKPQGTTDMQYF.

Concerning this clonotype: This CDR3 fails to terminate in the conserved phenylalanine or tryptophan, so it likely reflects a read error. This chain connects TRBV29-1 to TRBJ2-7, with D maybe TRBD1 (6 bases). Germline lookup yields CDR1 SQVTM and CDR2 ANQGSEA. The CDR3 runs 14 residues. The CDR3 bases are TGCAGAGTTAGGAGTCAGGGGAGCTCCTACGAGCAGTACTAC. It is translated as CRVRSQGSSYEQYY.

The chain recombines TRBV29-1 with TRBJ1-1; no definite D call. Trimming took off 3 bases at V and 1 base at J, with 12 bases between the two ends. The CDR3 spans 14 residues. In germline, CDR1 is SQVTM, CDR2 ANQGSEA. CDR3 amino acids: CSVEVMGTNTEAFF. For the CDR3, the DNA is TGCAGCGTTGAGGTCATGGGAACGAACACTGAAGCTTTCTTT. The full variable domain, with the rest looked up from reference TRBV29-1 and TRBJ1-1, is SAVISQKPSRDICQRGTSLTIQCQVDSQVTMMFWYRQQPGQSLTLIATANQGSEATYESGFVIDKFPISRPNLTFSTLTVSNMSPEDSSIYLCSVEVMGTNTEAFFGQGTRLTVV.

On this clonotype itself: This may be a read error: a much more frequent sequence differs by one nucleotide. This chain joins TRBV10-2 and TRBJ2-3; tentative D call: TRBD2 (5 bases). This CDR3 comprises 14 residues. Germline CDR1 WSHSY, CDR2 SAAADI. Trimming stripped 5 bases from V and 2 bases from J, with 11 bases between. The CDR3 coding sequence is TGCGCCAGCAGTCCCTCCGGGGACACAGATACGCAGTATTTT. Translation: CASSPSGDTDTQYF.

This rearrangement joins TRBV10-3 to TRBJ2-7; D not resolved. Between the trimmed V and J ends, which lost 6 bases and 3 bases, there was a span of 6 bases. This CDR3 is built from 11 residues. Germline CDR1 is ENHRY and CDR2 is SYGVKD. CDR3 region: CAIRYYYEQYF. DNA for the CDR3: TGTGCCATCAGATACTACTACGAGCAGTACTTC.

This clonotype has just one count. The chain carries TRBV20-1 and TRBJ2-1; tentative D call: TRBD2 (5 bases). CDR1 DFQATT and CDR2 SNEGSKA come from the germline V gene (reference sequence). Deletions cut 0 bases from V and 7 bases from J, with 13 bases between. The CDR3 loop spans 14 amino acids. Here the CDR3 reads CSARDAGEDNEQFF. In DNA form, the CDR3 reads TGCAGTGCTAGAGATGCCGGGGAAGATAATGAGCAGTTCTTC.

About this clonotype itself: A clone one base away is much larger, so this may be a read error. This chain connects TRBV6-1 to TRBJ2-1, with D possibly being TRBD2 (7 bases). This CDR3 has 12 residues. Germline V gene lookup returns CDR1 MNHNS and CDR2 SASEGT. Between the trimmed V and J ends, which lost 6 bases and 12 bases, there was a span of 15 bases. CDR3 coding DNA: TGTGCCAGCAGGTGGGGGGGCCGAGGGCAGTTCTTC. It codes for CASRWGGRGQFF.

This clonotype was detected ten times or more. This chain uses TRBV6-5 with TRBJ1-4; D is uncertain. Trimming removed 4 bases from V and 11 bases from J, with 11 bases in between. The CDR3 consists of 12 residues. The germline gives CDR1 MNHEY, CDR2 SVGAGI. The CDR3 loop reads CASSLIVGKLFF. The CDR3 DNA reads as TGTGCCAGCAGTTTAATAGTGGGGAAACTGTTTTTT.

With respect to this clonotype: A single base separates this from a much larger clone, so it may be a read error. The rearrangement uses TRBV20-1 and TRBJ2-7; 11 nucleotides line up with TRBD1. Germline lookup yields CDR1 DFQATT and CDR2 SNEGSKA (reference sequence). The CDR3 has 14 residues. V lost 6 bases and J lost 3; bases outside the gene matches: 7. CDR3 in DNA: TGCAGTGCGGGACCCGGGACAGGGGGCTACGAGCAGTACTTC. This translates into CSAGPGTGGYEQYF.

A word on this clonotype: Being one base from a much bigger clone, this may be a read error. The chain recombines TRBV6-5 with TRBJ1-5; TRBD1 matches at 9 bases. The CDR3 totals 17 residues. Germline CDR1 and CDR2: MNHEY and SVGAGI. Here the CDR3 DNA reads TGTGCCAGCAGGGAGTCCTGGACAGGGGAGGGCAATCGGCCCCAGCATTTT. Translating gives CASRESWTGEGNRPQHF.

As to this clonotype: Given a much more abundant clone one base away, this may be a read error. This sequence joins TRBV10-2 and TRBJ2-5, with D maybe TRBD2 (6 bases). The CDR3 is made up of 17 amino acids. CDR1 WSHSY and CDR2 SAAADI come from the germline V gene. The chain's CDR3 is CSSSESASRGNQETQYF. In DNA form, the CDR3 reads TGCTCCAGCAGTGAATCGGCCTCGCGGGGTAACCAAGAGACCCAGTACTTC.

To note about this clonotype: One end of the junction is discordant with germline, which a read error may explain. The chain employs TRBV20-1 and TRBJ1-2, with 7 positions matching TRBD1. Germline loops: CDR1 DFQATT, CDR2 SNEGSKA (reference sequence). CDR3 length equals 15 residues. CDR3 in amino acids: CNAGDSRQGNYGYTF. As DNA, the CDR3 is TGCAATGCTGGAGATTCGAGACAGGGAAACTATGGCTACACCTTC.